The clone carrying this T cell receptor (beta chain) was observed at least ten times. Its antigen remains unidentified. The table came from immunoSEQ multiplex PCR; TCRdb's copy has only in-frame clones and leaves some out. Recorded here are about 44,000 clones, none singletons. This specimen comes from a study of T cells after posttransplantation cyclophosphamide. Whole-study findings and limits: Donor CD8+ memory clones often dominated recipient blood repertoires at later times. Skin or GI-infiltrating T cells shared few TRB sequences with blood. TRB clonality was highly associated with recipient CMV seropositivity and reactivation.

Germline V gene lookup returns CDR1 KGHSH and CDR2 LQKENI. V dropped 4 bases and J dropped 7; count of bases not matched to a gene: 7. The CDR3 consists of 14 residues. The sample consisted of PBMCs. The chain joins TRBV18 to TRBJ1-5; the match to TRBD1 covers 7 bases. This receptor was taken from a man aged 40-49 years in good health, CMV-negative, and a related stem cell transplant donor. This chain's CDR3 is CASSRGQAGQPQHF. The DNA of the CDR3 is TGTGCCAGCTCACGCGGACAGGCAGGACAGCCCCAGCATTTT.